The next 4 T cell receptor beta chains were all read from a single sample in a study of cytomegalovirus exposure and HLA in healthy donors. Primers for the PCR totalled 60 Vbeta and 13 Jbeta. The method was immunoSEQ multiplex PCR; TCRdb's version includes in-frame clones alone and lacks a portion of them. The table lists 200,000 to 250,000 clones, 70% to 90% of them singletons. Sequencing input: PBMCs. All receptors come from a human donor in good health.

This sequence joins TRBV25-1 and TRBJ1-6; weak D call: TRBD1 (6 bases). V lost 2 bases and J lost 4, with 9 bases in between. The CDR3 is 15 amino acids. CDR1 and CDR2 from the germline V gene are MGHDK and SYGVNS. CDR3 bases: TGTGCCAGCAGTGAAGGGGGCGGATATAATTCACCCCTCCACTTT. Translating gives CASSEGGGYNSPLHF.

The CDR3 loop reads CASSLNLGGFYEQYF. The CDR3 nucleotides are TGTGCCAGCAGCCTCAACCTGGGGGGGTTCTACGAGCAGTACTTC. V and J are TRBV9 and TRBJ2-7; 7 bases map to TRBD2. The CDR3 covers 15 residues. Germline values: CDR1 SGDLS, CDR2 YYNGEE. Trimming cost V 4 bases and J 3 bases; bases outside gene matches: 10.

This chain uses TRBV12-5 with TRBJ2-2; D might be TRBD2 (7 bases). This CDR3 comprises 19 residues. Trimming cost V 3 bases and J 5 bases, with 25 bases left between them. Germline CDR1 reads LGHNT; CDR2 reads FRNRAP. CDR3 residues: CASGLVSLGGGRGTGELFF. DNA for the CDR3: TGTGCTAGTGGTTTAGTTTCCTTAGGGGGAGGGCGGGGAACCGGGGAGCTGTTTTTT.

In the case of this clone: Mismatch with germline at one junction end may stem from a read error. The chain is built from TRBV19 and TRBJ1-1; D is perhaps TRBD1 (6 bases). CDR3 length: 16 amino acids. The germline V gene encodes CDR1 LNHDA and CDR2 SQIVND (reference sequence). The CDR3 protein is CASSIDRRGGNAEAFF. The CDR3 DNA sequence: TGTGCCAGTAGTATAGATCGCAGGGGAGGGAACGCTGAAGCTTTCTTT.